This T cell receptor beta chain comes out of a study of blood T cell repertoires in COVID-19. Study-wide background: Italy, Spain and the United States were the sources of the convalescent and acute COVID-19 samples. T cells, B-cell-depleted T cells, or PBMCs provided the cDNA or gDNA that served as material.

In the authors' methods: Researchers report that nucleated cell counts were estimated from reference gene primer amplification. Sequencing was performed with immunoSEQ multiplex PCR; in TCRdb, only in-frame clones are kept and a portion is missing. V, J and clone size are taken as reported in that table, and D and trimming were inferred from the DNA itself. The data contain 500,000 to 600,000 clones, approximately 91% of them singletons. This clone appeared a single time. Germline values: CDR1 LNHNV, CDR2 YYDKDF (reference sequence). V lost 0 bases and J lost 4; bases outside the gene matches: 4. The CDR3 totals 15 residues. The Seattle site enrolled patients during active infection and followed them longitudinally.

The chain employs TRBV15 and TRBJ1-2; 8 bases match TRBD1. The sample consisted of peripheral blood. This clonotype originated in a woman between 45 and 60 years old with COVID-19, enrolled during active disease. CDR3 protein: CATSRDPGGGYGYTF. The CDR3 DNA follows: TGTGCCACCAGCAGAGACCCAGGGGGCGGCTATGGCTACACCTTC.